This TCR beta chain was identified in a study of identical twins. Study findings and constraints: Weaker excess sharing between twins was seen in beta out-of-frame sequences.

MiXCR, run by TCRdb on the 5' RACE reads, gives a single entry per CDR3 protein. The sample contains about 240,000 distinct CDR3 sequences, over 9.5% of which appear only once. V was clipped by 0 bases and J by 2 bases; unmatched bases: 7. The CDR3 loop spans 17 amino acids. Germline V lookup: CDR1 SNHLY, CDR2 FYNNEI. This clonotype was recorded a few times. The antigen is not known. The origin of this receptor is a man aged 45-60 years in good health. The V gene is TRBV2, the J gene TRBJ2-3, with TRBD2 matching over 8 bases. Sample: memory T cells sorted from blood. CDR3 protein: CASSEARAGVNTDTQYF. The CDR3 bases are TGTGCCAGCAGTGAAGCTAGAGCGGGAGTAAACACAGATACGCAGTATTTT.